The rows below give T cell receptor beta chains drawn from one sample of a study of regulatory T cells in long-lasting Graves disease. TCRdb called the multiplex PCR reads again in MiXCR, with one record for every CDR3 protein. The repertoire holds hundreds of thousands of distinct CDR3 sequences, with approximately 15% as singletons. This sample was also put to use in a study of T cells in Graves' hyperthyroidism and ophthalmopathy.

This material consisted of peripheral blood mononuclear cells (PBMCs), taken at new diagnosis, from a patient treated with antithyroid drugs. These TCRs come from a man aged 25 to 40 with Graves disease. CDR3s include the opening cysteine and the closing phenylalanine or tryptophan. The D gene is left open where the match is weak. Where a row states a size, it is once, few, many or the class of an expanded clone; other rows omit it.

v_gene,d_gene,j_gene,abundance,CDR3aa,CDR3nt
TRBV9,TRBD1,TRBJ1-2,.,CASSVEEYADRTYGYTF,TGTGCCAGCAGCGTAGAAGAGTACGCGGACAGGACCTATGGCTACACCTTC
TRBV30,.,TRBJ1-2,many,CAWSVGSNYGYTF,TGTGCCTGGAGTGTTGGATCTAACTATGGCTACACCTTC
TRBV2,TRBD2,TRBJ2-3,many,CASSPTSGRTDTQYF,TGTGCCAGCAGTCCGACTAGCGGGAGGACAGATACGCAGTATTTT
TRBV18,TRBD2,TRBJ2-3,few,CASSPPNSGARNTQYF,TGTGCCAGCTCACCACCGAATAGCGGGGCCCGGAATACGCAGTATTTT
TRBV6-1,TRBD2,TRBJ2-7,.,CASSTRTSGRDYEQYF,TGTGCCAGCAGTACCCGGACTAGCGGGAGGGACTACGAGCAGTACTTC
TRBV20-1,.,TRBJ2-7,many,CSAREDGRVYEQYF,TGCAGTGCTAGGGAGGACGGCAGGGTCTACGAGCAGTACTTC
TRBV5-1,TRBD1,TRBJ2-2,once,CASIPGTGGSGELFF,TGCGCCAGCATACCCGGGACAGGGGGCTCCGGGGAGCTGTTTTTT
TRBV2,TRBD2,TRBJ2-3,many,CASSDSGRADTQYF,TGTGCCAGCAGTGACAGCGGGAGAGCAGATACGCAGTATTTT
TRBV7-9,.,TRBJ1-2,.,CASSLIRSNYGYTF,TGTGCCAGCAGCTTAATACGCTCCAACTATGGCTACACCTTC
TRBV12-3/TRBV12-4,.,TRBJ2-7,many,CASAPNGYEQYF,TGTGCCAGCGCCCCCAATGGGTACGAGCAGTACTTC
TRBV3-1,.,TRBJ1-1,many,CASSQSYGTEAFF,TGTGCCAGCAGCCAATCCTACGGCACTGAAGCTTTCTTT
TRBV24-1,.,TRBJ2-5,many,CATSDFGPRETQYF,TGTGCCACCAGTGATTTTGGCCCCCGAGAGACCCAGTACTTC
TRBV2,.,TRBJ1-5,.,CASSPGRVSNQPQHF,TGTGCCAGCAGTCCTGGCCGGGTTAGCAATCAGCCCCAGCATTTT
TRBV19,TRBD1,TRBJ2-2,.,CASSVDRVETGELFF,TGTGCCAGTAGTGTGGACAGGGTGGAGACCGGGGAGCTGTTTTTT
TRBV13,.,TRBJ2-1,many,CASSTSRRWGNEQFF,TGTGCCAGCAGCACCAGCAGACGCTGGGGGAATGAGCAGTTCTTC
TRBV6-1,.,TRBJ1-3,.,CASSAGSFSGNTIYF,TGTGCCAGCTCGGCGGGGTCATTCTCTGGAAACACCATATATTTT
TRBV29-1,.,TRBJ2-1,few,CSVADSYNEQFF,TGCAGCGTTGCGGACTCCTACAATGAGCAGTTCTTC